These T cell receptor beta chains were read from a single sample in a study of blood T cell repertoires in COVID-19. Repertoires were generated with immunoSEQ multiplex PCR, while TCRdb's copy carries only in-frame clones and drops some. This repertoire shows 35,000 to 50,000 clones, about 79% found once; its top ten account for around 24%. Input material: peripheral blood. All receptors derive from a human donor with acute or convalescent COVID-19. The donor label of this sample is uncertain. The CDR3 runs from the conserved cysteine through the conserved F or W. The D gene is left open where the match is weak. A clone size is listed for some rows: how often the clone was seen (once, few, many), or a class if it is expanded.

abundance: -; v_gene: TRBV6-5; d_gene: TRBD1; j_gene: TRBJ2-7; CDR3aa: CASSSGQGRGYEQYF; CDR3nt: TGTGCCAGCAGTTCTGGACAGGGCAGGGGCTACGAGCAGTACTTC
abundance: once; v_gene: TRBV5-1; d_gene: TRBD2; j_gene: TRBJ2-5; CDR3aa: CASSLEPSGGLETQYF; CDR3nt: TGCGCCAGCAGCTTGGAACCTAGCGGGGGTTTGGAGACCCAGTACTTC
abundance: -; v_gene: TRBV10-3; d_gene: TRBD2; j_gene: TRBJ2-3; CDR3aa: CAISKTSGNTDTQYF; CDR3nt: TGTGCCATCAGCAAGACTAGCGGGAATACAGATACGCAGTATTTT
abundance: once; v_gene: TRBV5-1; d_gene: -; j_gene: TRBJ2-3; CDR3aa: CASSLAGTDTQYF; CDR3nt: TGCGCCAGCAGCTTGGCCGGCACAGATACGCAGTATTTT
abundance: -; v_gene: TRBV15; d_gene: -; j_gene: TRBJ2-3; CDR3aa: CATSRGTRAVVPDTQYF; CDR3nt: TGTGCCACCAGCAGAGGAACGCGGGCTGTTGTCCCAGATACGCAGTATTTT
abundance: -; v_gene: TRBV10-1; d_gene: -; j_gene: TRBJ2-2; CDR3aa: CASSGQDLGAGELFF; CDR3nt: TGCGCCAGCAGTGGACAAGATCTTGGTGCCGGGGAGCTGTTTTTT
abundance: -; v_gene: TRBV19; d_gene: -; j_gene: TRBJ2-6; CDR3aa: CASSTEIRGSGANVLTF; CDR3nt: TGTGCCAGTAGTACGGAAATCAGGGGATCTGGGGCCAACGTCCTGACTTTC
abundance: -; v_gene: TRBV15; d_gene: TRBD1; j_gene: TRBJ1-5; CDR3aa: CATSRDRGSYSNQPQHF; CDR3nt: TGTGCCACCAGCAGAGACAGGGGGAGTTATAGCAATCAGCCCCAGCATTTT
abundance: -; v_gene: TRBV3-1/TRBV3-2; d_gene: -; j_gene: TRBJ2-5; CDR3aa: CASSQGARGTQYF; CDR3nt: TGTGCCAGCAGCCAAGGGGCTCGGGGGACCCAGTACTTC
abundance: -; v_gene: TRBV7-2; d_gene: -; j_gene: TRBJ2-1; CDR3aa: CASSLKEVLPYNEQFF; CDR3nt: TGTGCCAGCAGCTTAAAGGAGGTTTTGCCCTACAATGAGCAGTTCTTC
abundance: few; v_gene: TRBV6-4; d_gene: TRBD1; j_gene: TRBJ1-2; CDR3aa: CASSDGTVGYGYTF; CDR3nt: TGTGCCAGCAGTGACGGGACAGTGGGCTATGGCTACACCTTC
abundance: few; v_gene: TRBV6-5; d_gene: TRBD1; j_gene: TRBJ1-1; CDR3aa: CASRSATGDGTEAFF; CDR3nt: TGTGCCAGCAGGTCGGCAACAGGGGATGGCACTGAAGCTTTCTTT
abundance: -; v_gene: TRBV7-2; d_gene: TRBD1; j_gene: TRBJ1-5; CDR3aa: CASSLLSSGTGNNQPQHF; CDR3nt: TGTGCCAGCAGCTTATTGTCATCGGGGACAGGGAACAATCAGCCCCAGCATTTT
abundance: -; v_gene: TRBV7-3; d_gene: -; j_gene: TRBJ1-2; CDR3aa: CASSPTGLPHNYGYTF; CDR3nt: TGTGCCAGCAGCCCGACGGGTCTCCCCCATAACTATGGCTACACCTTC
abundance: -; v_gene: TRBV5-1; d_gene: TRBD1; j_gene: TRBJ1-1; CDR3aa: CATSTGWDTEAFF; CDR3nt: TGCGCCACTTCGACAGGGTGGGACACTGAAGCTTTCTTT
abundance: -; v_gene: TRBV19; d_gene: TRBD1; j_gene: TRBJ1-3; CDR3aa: CASTKGTAGNTIYF; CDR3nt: TGTGCCAGTACTAAAGGGACAGCTGGAAACACCATATATTTT
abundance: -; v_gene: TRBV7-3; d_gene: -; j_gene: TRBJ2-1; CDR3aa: CASSLDPPGEQFF; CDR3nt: TGTGCCAGCAGCTTAGACCCCCCGGGTGAGCAGTTCTTC
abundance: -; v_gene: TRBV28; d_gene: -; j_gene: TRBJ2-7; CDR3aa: CASSFGAVEAYEQYF; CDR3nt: TGTGCCAGCAGTTTTGGGGCAGTCGAAGCCTACGAGCAGTACTTC
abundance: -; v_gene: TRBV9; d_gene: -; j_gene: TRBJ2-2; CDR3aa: CASSVVQGSGGELFF; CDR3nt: TGTGCCAGCAGCGTAGTCCAGGGTTCTGGCGGGGAGCTGTTTTTT
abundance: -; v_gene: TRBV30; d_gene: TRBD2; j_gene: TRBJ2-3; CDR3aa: CAWTSGGSSTDTQYF; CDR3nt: TGTGCCTGGACTAGCGGGGGGTCCAGCACAGATACGCAGTATTTT
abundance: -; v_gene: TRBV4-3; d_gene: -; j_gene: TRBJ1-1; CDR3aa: CASSRQQGTEAFF; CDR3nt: TGCGCCAGCAGCCGCCAACAGGGCACTGAAGCTTTCTTT
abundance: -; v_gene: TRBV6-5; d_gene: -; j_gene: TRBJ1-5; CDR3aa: CASRYDSYQPQHF; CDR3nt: TGTGCCAGCAGATACGACAGTTATCAGCCCCAGCATTTT
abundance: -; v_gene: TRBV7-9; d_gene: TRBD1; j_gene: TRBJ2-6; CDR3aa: CASSLPGGDFSGANVLTF; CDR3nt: TGTGCCAGCAGCTTACCAGGGGGTGATTTCTCTGGGGCCAACGTCCTGACTTTC